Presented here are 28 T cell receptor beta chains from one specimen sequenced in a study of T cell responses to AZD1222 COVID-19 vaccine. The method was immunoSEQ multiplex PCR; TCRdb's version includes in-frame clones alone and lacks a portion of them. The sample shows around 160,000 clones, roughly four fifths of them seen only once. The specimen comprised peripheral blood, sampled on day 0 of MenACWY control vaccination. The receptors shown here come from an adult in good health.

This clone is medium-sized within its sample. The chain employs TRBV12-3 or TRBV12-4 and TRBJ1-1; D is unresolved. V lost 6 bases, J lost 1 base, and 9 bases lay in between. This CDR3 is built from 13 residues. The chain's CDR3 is CASSPRGNTEAFF. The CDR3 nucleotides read TGTGCCAGCAGCCCTCGGGGGAACACTGAAGCTTTCTTT.

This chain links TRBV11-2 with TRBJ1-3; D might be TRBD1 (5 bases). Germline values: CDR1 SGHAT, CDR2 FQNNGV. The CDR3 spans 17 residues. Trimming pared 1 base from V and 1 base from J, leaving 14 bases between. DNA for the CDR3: TGTGCCAGCAGCTTAGTAAGGGCAGGGTCGTCTGGAAACACCATATATTTT. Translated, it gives CASSLVRAGSSGNTIYF.

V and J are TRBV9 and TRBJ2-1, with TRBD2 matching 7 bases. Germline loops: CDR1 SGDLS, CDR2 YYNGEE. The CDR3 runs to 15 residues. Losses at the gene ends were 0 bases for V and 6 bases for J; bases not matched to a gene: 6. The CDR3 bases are TGTGCCAGCAGCGTAGGAGTGGGACTAACCAATGAGCAGTTCTTC. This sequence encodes CASSVGVGLTNEQFF.

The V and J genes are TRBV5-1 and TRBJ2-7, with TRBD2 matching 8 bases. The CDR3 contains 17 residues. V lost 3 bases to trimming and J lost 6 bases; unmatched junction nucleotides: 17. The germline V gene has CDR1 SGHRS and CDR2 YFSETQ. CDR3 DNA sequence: TGCGCCAGCAGCTCCCGGGGTAGCGGGGCCGCTTCGGGCGAGCAGTACTTC. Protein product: CASSSRGSGAASGEQYF.

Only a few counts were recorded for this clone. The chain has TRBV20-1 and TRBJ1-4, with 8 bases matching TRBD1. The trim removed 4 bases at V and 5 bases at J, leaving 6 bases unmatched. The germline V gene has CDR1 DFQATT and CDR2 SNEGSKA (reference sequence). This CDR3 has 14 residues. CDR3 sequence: CSATDRGRNEKLFF. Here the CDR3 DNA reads TGCAGTGCTACTGACAGGGGACGGAATGAAAAACTGTTTTTT.

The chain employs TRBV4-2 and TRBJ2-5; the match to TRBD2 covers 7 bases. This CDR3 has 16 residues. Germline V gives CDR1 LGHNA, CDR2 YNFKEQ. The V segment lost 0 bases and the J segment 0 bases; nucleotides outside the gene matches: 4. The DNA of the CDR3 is TGTGCCAGCAGCCAAGATCGGGGGGACTACCAAGAGACCCAGTACTTC. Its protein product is CASSQDRGDYQETQYF.

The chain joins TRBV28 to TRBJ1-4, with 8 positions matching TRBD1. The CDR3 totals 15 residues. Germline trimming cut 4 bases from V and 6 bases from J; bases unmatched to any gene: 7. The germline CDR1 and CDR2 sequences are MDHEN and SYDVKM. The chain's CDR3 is CASSSRTGRDEKLFF. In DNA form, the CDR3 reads TGTGCCAGCAGTTCCCGGACAGGGCGGGATGAAAAACTGTTTTTT. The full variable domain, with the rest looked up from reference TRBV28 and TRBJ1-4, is DVKVTQSSRYLVKRTGEKVFLECVQDMDHENMFWYRQDPGLGLRLIYFSYDVKMKEKGDIPEGYSVSREKKERFSLILESASTNQTSMYLCASSSRTGRDEKLFFGSGTQLSVL.

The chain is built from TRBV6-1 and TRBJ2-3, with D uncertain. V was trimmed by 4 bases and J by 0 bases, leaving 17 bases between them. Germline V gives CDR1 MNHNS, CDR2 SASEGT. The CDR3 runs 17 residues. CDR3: CASSGGVGVGSTDTQYF. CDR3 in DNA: TGTGCCAGCAGTGGTGGGGTAGGAGTGGGCAGCACAGATACGCAGTATTTT.

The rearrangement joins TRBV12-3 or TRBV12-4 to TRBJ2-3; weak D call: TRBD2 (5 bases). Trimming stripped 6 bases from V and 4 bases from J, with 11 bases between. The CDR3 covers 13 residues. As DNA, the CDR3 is TGTGCCAGCAGAACTAGTATGGCAGATACGCAGTATTTT. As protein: CASRTSMADTQYF.

The CDR3 bases are TGTGCCAGTAGTATTCCCAACAGGGGGCAGGGGGATACGCAGTATTTT. Encoded protein: CASSIPNRGQGDTQYF. The gene calls are TRBV19 and TRBJ2-3; TRBD1 matches at 9 bases. The CDR3 length is 16 residues. Unmatched junction bases numbered 10, after V lost 3 bases and J lost 6 bases. Germline CDR1 reads LNHDA; CDR2 reads SQIVND (reference sequence).

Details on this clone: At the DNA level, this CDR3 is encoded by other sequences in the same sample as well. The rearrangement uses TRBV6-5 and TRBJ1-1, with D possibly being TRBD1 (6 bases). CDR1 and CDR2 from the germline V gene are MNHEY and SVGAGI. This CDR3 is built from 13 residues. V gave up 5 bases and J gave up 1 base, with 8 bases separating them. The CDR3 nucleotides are TGTGCCAGCAGTCCCAGGGGGAACACTGAAGCTTTCTTT. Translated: CASSPRGNTEAFF.

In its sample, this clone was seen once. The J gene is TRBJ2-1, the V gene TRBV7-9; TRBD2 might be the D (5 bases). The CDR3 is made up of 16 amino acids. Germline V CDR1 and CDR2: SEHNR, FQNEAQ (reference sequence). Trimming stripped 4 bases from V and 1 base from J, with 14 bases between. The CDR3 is CASSSRRVDSYNEQFF. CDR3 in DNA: TGTGCCAGCAGCTCGCGGCGGGTGGATTCCTACAATGAGCAGTTCTTC.

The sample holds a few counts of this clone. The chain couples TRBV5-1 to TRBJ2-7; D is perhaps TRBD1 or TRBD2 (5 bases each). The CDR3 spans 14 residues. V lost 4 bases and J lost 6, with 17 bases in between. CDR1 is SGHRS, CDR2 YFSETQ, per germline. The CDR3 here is CASSPGTPTSEQYF. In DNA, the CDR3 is TGCGCCAGCAGCCCCGGGACCCCTACGTCCGAGCAGTACTTC. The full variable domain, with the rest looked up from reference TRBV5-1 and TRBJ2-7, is KAGVTQTPRYLIKTRGQQVTLSCSPISGHRSVSWYQQTPGQGLQFLFEYFSETQRNKGNFPGRFSGRQFSNSRSEMNVSTLELGDSALYLCASSPGTPTSEQYFGPGTRLTVT.

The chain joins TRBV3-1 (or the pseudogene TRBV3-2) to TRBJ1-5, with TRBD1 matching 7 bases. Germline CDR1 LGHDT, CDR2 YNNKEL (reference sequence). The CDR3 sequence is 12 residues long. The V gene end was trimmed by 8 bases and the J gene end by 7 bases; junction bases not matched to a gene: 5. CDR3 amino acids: CASGPGGQPQHF. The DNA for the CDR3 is TGTGCCAGCGGACCAGGGGGGCAGCCCCAGCATTTT.

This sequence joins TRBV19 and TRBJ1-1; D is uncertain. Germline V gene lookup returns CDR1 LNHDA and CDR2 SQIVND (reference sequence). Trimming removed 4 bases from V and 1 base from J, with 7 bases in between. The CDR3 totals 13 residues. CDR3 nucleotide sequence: TGTGCCAGTAGTACTAGTTGGAACACTGAAGCTTTCTTT. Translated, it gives CASSTSWNTEAFF. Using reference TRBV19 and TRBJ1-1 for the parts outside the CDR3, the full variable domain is DGGITQSPKYLFRKEGQNVTLSCEQNLNHDAMYWYRQDPGQGLRLIYYSQIVNDFQKGDIAEGYSVSREKKESFPLTVTSAQKNPTAFYLCASSTSWNTEAFFGQGTRLTVV.

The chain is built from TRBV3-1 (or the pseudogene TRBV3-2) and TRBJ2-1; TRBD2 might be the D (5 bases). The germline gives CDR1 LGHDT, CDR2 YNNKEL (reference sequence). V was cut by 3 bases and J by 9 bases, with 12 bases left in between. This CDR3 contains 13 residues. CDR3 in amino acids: CASSHDRGSEQFF. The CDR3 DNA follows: TGTGCCAGCAGCCACGATCGGGGTTCTGAGCAGTTCTTC.

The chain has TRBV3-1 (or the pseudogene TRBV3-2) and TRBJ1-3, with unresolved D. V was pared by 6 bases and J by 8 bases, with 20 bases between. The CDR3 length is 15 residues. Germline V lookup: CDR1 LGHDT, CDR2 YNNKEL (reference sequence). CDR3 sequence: CASSPRDRSLDTIYF. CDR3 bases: TGTGCCAGCAGTCCAAGGGATAGGAGTCTAGACACCATATATTTT.

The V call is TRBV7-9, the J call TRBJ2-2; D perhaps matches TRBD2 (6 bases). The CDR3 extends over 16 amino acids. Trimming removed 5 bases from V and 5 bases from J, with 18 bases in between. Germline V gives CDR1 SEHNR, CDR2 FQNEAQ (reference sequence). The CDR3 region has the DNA TGTGCCAGCAGCCAAGATCGGGGGATTAGTACCGGGGAGCTGTTTTTT. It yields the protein CASSQDRGISTGELFF.

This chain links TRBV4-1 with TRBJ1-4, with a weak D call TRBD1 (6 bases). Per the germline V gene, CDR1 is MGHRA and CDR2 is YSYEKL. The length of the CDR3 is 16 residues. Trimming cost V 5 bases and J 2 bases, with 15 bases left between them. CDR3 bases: TGCGCCAGCAGCTATTATACGGGGGCGACTAATGAAAAACTGTTTTTT. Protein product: CASSYYTGATNEKLFF.

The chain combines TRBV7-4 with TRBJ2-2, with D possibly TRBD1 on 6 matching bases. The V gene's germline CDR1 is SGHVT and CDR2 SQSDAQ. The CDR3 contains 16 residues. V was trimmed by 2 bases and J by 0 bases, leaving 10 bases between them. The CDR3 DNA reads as TGTGCCAGCAGCTTAACGCGACAGGCGAACACCGGGGAGCTGTTTTTT. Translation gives CASSLTRQANTGELFF.

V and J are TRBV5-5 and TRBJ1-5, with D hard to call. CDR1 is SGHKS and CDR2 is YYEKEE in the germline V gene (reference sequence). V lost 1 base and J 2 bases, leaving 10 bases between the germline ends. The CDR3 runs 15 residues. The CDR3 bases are TGTGCCAGCAGCTTGTGGGGAGAAGGCAATCAGCCCCAGCATTTT. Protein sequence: CASSLWGEGNQPQHF. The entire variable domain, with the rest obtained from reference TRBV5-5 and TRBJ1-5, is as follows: DAGVTQSPTHLIKTRGQQVTLRCSPISGHKSVSWYQQVLGQGPQFIFQYYEKEERGRGNFPDRFSARQFPNYSSELNVNALLLGDSALYLCASSLWGEGNQPQHFGDGTRLSIL.

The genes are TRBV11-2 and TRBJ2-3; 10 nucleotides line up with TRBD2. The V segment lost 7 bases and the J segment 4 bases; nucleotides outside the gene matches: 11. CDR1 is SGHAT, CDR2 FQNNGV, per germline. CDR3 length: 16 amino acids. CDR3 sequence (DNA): TGTGCCAGCACTTGGGGGGCTCTAGCGGGGGCAGATACGCAGTATTTT. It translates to CASTWGALAGADTQYF.

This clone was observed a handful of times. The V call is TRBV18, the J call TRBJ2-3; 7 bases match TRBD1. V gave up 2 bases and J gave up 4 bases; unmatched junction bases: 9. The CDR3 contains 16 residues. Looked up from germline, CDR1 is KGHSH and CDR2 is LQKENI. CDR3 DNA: TGTGCCAGCTCACCATCCGGGACAGTCCGGGCAGATACGCAGTATTTT. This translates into CASSPSGTVRADTQYF.

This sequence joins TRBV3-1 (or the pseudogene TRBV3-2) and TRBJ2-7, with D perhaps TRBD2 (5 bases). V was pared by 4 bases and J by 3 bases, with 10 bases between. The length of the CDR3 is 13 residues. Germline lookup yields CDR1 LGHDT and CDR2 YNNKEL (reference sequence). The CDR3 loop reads CASSLTGIYEQYF. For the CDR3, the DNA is TGTGCCAGCAGCCTGACGGGGATCTACGAGCAGTACTTC.

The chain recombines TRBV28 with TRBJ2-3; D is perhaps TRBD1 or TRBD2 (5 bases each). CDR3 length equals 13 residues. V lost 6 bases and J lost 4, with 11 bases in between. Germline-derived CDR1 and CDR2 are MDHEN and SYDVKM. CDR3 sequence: CASSIGTSDTQYF. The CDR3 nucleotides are TGTGCCAGCAGCATCGGGACGTCAGATACGCAGTATTTT.

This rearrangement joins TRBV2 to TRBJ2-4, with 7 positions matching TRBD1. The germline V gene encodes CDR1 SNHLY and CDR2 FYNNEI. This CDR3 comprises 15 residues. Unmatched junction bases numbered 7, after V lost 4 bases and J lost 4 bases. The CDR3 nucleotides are TGTGCCAGCAGTGCCACGACAGGGCTAAAAAACATTCAGTACTTC. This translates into CASSATTGLKNIQYF.

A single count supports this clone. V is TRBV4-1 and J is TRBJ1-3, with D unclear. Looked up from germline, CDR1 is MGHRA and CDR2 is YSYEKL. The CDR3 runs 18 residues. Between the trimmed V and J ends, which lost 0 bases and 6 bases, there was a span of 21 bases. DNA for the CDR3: TGCGCCAGCAGCCAAGAGCCCATCCGACCAACGGGCCTAAACACCATATATTTT. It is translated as CASSQEPIRPTGLNTIYF.

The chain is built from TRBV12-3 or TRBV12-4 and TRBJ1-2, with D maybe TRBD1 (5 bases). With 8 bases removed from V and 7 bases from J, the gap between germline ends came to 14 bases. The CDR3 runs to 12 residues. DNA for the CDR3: TGTGCCAGCGGTGGGGGAGCAGCTGGCTACACCTTC. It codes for CASGGGAAGYTF.